These 4 T cell receptor beta chains share one sample of origin, sequenced in a study of cytomegalovirus exposure and HLA in healthy donors. Amplification used 60 Vbeta primers and 13 Jbeta primers. Measured with immunoSEQ multiplex PCR; TCRdb has only the in-frame clones, and not every one. The sample records around 200,000 clones, approximately 80% being singletons. The sequencing input was PBMCs. All receptors derive from a woman in her forties or fifties in good health and CMV-seropositive.

The chain carries TRBV5-1 and TRBJ2-3; no definite D call. This CDR3 spans 15 amino acids. Germline values: CDR1 SGHRS, CDR2 YFSETQ. V lost 5 bases and J lost 2, with 15 bases in between. CDR3 nucleotide sequence: TGCGCCAGCAGTGGGCCCCAACACCTCACAGATACGCAGTATTTT. It yields the protein CASSGPQHLTDTQYF. Based on the CDR3 plus reference TRBV5-1 and TRBJ2-3, the full variable domain is KAGVTQTPRYLIKTRGQQVTLSCSPISGHRSVSWYQQTPGQGLQFLFEYFSETQRNKGNFPGRFSGRQFSNSRSEMNVSTLELGDSALYLCASSGPQHLTDTQYFGPGTRLTVL.

The chain is built from TRBV6-1 and TRBJ2-7; a weak D match, TRBD1 (6 bases). The germline V gene has CDR1 MNHNS and CDR2 SASEGT. V lost 3 bases and J lost 2, with 11 bases in between. The CDR3 covers 14 residues. CDR3 coding DNA: TGTGCCAGCAGTGACGGGACACTGGCCTACGAGCAGTACTTC. This sequence encodes CASSDGTLAYEQYF.

This chain uses TRBV28 with TRBJ2-7, with 9 bases that match TRBD1. The CDR3 is made up of 13 amino acids. The germline V gene encodes CDR1 MDHEN and CDR2 SYDVKM. The V and J ends lost 7 bases and 2 bases, in that order; junction bases with no gene match: 3. As DNA, the CDR3 is TGTGCCAGCAAGGGACAGGGTCCCTACGAGCAGTACTTC. This gives the protein CASKGQGPYEQYF. Full variable domain (outside the CDR3, taken from reference TRBV28 and TRBJ2-7): DVKVTQSSRYLVKRTGEKVFLECVQDMDHENMFWYRQDPGLGLRLIYFSYDVKMKEKGDIPEGYSVSREKKERFSLILESASTNQTSMYLCASKGQGPYEQYFGPGTRLTVT.

The rearrangement uses TRBV30 and TRBJ1-1; TRBD1 might be the D (5 bases). The CDR3 consists of 13 residues. Germline lookup yields CDR1 GTSNPN and CDR2 SVGIG (reference sequence). V was trimmed by 8 bases and J by 3 bases, leaving 16 bases between them. The CDR3 is CALGDRGDTEAFF. CDR3 nucleotides: TGTGCCCTCGGGGACCGGGGGGACACTGAAGCTTTCTTT.